Below, 22 T cell receptor beta chains from the same sample are listed, as sequenced in a study of T-cell reconstitution after alpha-beta-depleted transplantation in children. A TCRbeta library incorporating unique molecular identifiers was prepared. From the PCR reads, TCRdb called clonotypes with MiXCR, one entry per CDR3 protein. The sample consists of approximately 490,000 distinct CDR3 sequences, roughly 10% of them appearing once. Sequenced material: PBMCs, taken before TCRalphabeta/CD19-depleted stem cell transplant. The receptors shown here come from a child aged 2 to 10 with inherited bone marrow failure, due to receive a stem cell transplant.

There are many counts of this clonotype. The rearrangement links TRBV12-3 or TRBV12-4 to TRBJ2-5; possible D gene TRBD2, 7 bases. This CDR3 contains 14 residues. The V end lost 5 bases, the J end lost 3 bases, and 13 bases lay between the germline ends. The CDR3 loop reads CASSIQGGEETQYF. CDR3 nucleotides: TGTGCCAGCAGTATACAGGGAGGGGAAGAGACCCAGTACTTC.

The genes are TRBV20-1 and TRBJ1-2, with D maybe TRBD1 (5 bases). CDR3 size: 15 residues. In germline, CDR1 is DFQATT, CDR2 SNEGSKA (reference sequence). V lost 7 bases and J 4 bases, leaving 22 bases between the germline ends. This CDR3 is CSVNGGGSLGYGYTF. DNA for the CDR3: TGCAGTGTCAACGGCGGGGGATCGTTGGGCTATGGCTACACCTTC.

The chain recombines TRBV2 with TRBJ2-1; 8 nucleotides agree with TRBD2. The CDR3 spans 14 residues. The germline CDR1 and CDR2 sequences are SNHLY and FYNNEI. After removal of 4 bases from V and 9 bases from J, the junction contained 8 bases not matched to a gene. The CDR3 is CASSVEAGVPEQFF. The CDR3 nucleotides are TGTGCCAGCAGTGTTGAAGCGGGAGTTCCTGAGCAGTTCTTC.

This clonotype occurred many times. The chain couples TRBV4-1 to TRBJ2-1, with 7 bases matching TRBD2. J gave up 0 bases and V 1 base, and 3 bases lay outside the gene matches. Germline-derived CDR1 and CDR2 are MGHRA and YSYEKL. The CDR3 extends over 16 amino acids. The CDR3 loop reads CASSQAGGSSYNEQFF. CDR3 nucleotides: TGCGCCAGCAGCCAAGCTGGCGGGAGCTCCTACAATGAGCAGTTCTTC.

This clonotype was found a few times. The rearrangement uses TRBV24-1 and TRBJ2-1; TRBD2 agrees at 7 bases. The germline CDR1 and CDR2 sequences are KGHDR and SFDVKD. The V and J ends lost 0 bases and 8 bases, in that order; junction bases with no gene match: 12. CDR3 length equals 17 residues. This chain's CDR3 is CATSDLKSSGGDDEQFF. CDR3 sequence (DNA): TGTGCCACCAGTGATTTGAAATCTAGCGGAGGGGACGATGAGCAGTTCTTC.

This clonotype was seen ten or more times. V gene TRBV20-1 combines with J gene TRBJ2-5; D may be TRBD2 (6 bases). Trimming removed 3 bases from V and 2 bases from J, with 10 bases in between. This CDR3 contains 13 residues. Per germline, CDR1 DFQATT and CDR2 SNEGSKA (reference sequence). CDR3 nucleotide sequence: TGCAGTGCTAGGAGGGACTTTCAAGAGACCCAGTACTTC. It yields the protein CSARRDFQETQYF.

The rearrangement joins TRBV20-1 to TRBJ2-7; 9 nucleotides align to TRBD2. The CDR3 has 14 amino acids. The V gene's germline CDR1 is DFQATT and CDR2 SNEGSKA (reference sequence). Trimming at V came to 6 bases and at J to 5 bases, leaving 11 bases not matched to a gene. The CDR3: CSARDSGRVNEQYF. The CDR3 DNA reads TGCAGTGCCAGGGATAGCGGGAGAGTCAACGAGCAGTACTTC.

The rearrangement links TRBV27 to TRBJ2-7, with D tentatively TRBD1 (5 bases). Per the germline V gene, CDR1 is MNHEY and CDR2 is SMNVEV (reference sequence). The CDR3 is 12 residues long. Between the trimmed V and J ends, which lost 8 bases and 1 base, there was a span of 9 bases. CDR3 sequence reads: CASVSGSYEQYF. CDR3 DNA: TGTGCCAGCGTCTCAGGGTCCTACGAGCAGTACTTC.

This clonotype was detected ten times or more. This chain uses TRBV13 with TRBJ2-1; 11 nucleotides line up with TRBD2. V was pared by 4 bases and J by 7 bases, with 6 bases of the junction left unmatched. The V gene's germline CDR1 is PRHDT and CDR2 FYEKMQ (reference sequence). The CDR3 spans 15 residues. CDR3 sequence reads: CASSYGTSGKNEQFF. In nucleotides, the CDR3 is TGTGCCAGCAGCTACGGGACTAGCGGAAAGAATGAGCAGTTCTTC.

A word on this clonotype: Possible read error: a much larger clone is one base away. The J gene is TRBJ2-5, the V gene TRBV7-2; D gene ambiguous. V lost 0 bases and J lost 6, with 17 bases in between. This CDR3 has 16 residues. Per germline, CDR1 SGHTA and CDR2 FQGNSA. The CDR3 coding sequence is TGTGCCAGCAGCTTAGCGGATTCAGGACGGCAAAAGACCCAGTACTTC. This sequence encodes CASSLADSGRQKTQYF.

The sample holds many counts of this clonotype. J is TRBJ2-7 and V is TRBV7-6; 8 bases line up with TRBD1. V gave up 5 bases and J gave up 2 bases; unmatched junction bases: 14. The CDR3 length is 17 residues. Germline assignment: CDR1 SGHVS and CDR2 FNYEAQ. The CDR3 nucleotides read TGTGCCAGCAGCCGACGCGCGGGGACAGGCAGCCCCTACGAGCAGTACTTC. This translates into CASSRRAGTGSPYEQYF. The complete variable domain, with remaining parts taken from reference TRBV7-6 and TRBJ2-7, reads GAGVSQSPRYKVTKRGQDVALRCDPISGHVSLYWYRQALGQGPEFLTYFNYEAQQDKSGLPNDRFSAERPEGSISTLTIQRTEQRDSAMYRCASSRRAGTGSPYEQYFGPGTRLTVT.

Regarding this clonotype: A clone one base away is much larger, so this may be a read error. A read error is likely, as this CDR3 ends without the conserved phenylalanine or tryptophan. The chain carries TRBV4-3 and TRBJ2-3; 7 bases map to TRBD1. Germline assignment: CDR1 LGHNA and CDR2 YSLEER. The junction had 10 bases not matched to a gene; V was cut back by 0 bases and J by 7 bases. The CDR3 totals 16 residues. For the CDR3, the DNA is TGCGCCAGCAGCCAAGATCTTCGTCGAGGGGGCCATACGCAGTATGTT. It specifies CASSQDLRRGGHTQYV.

This clonotype was seen more than once but under ten times. J is TRBJ2-4 and V is TRBV4-2, with TRBD1 matching 7 bases. V shed 3 bases, J shed 5 bases, and the junction held 7 bases outside the gene matches. Germline CDR1 is LGHNA and CDR2 is YNFKEQ. This CDR3 is 15 amino acids long. CDR3 region: CASSQQTGKENIQYF. Written as DNA, the CDR3 is TGTGCCAGCAGCCAGCAGACAGGGAAGGAAAACATTCAGTACTTC.

This clonotype occurred many times. The chain links TRBV28 to TRBJ2-7; 8 nucleotides align to TRBD2. CDR1 and CDR2 (germline): MDHEN, SYDVKM. The trim removed 5 bases at V and 9 bases at J, leaving 3 bases unmatched. CDR3 length: 11 residues. The CDR3 sequence: CASSVSGRQYF. DNA for the CDR3: TGTGCCAGCAGTGTCAGCGGGAGGCAGTACTTC.

The sample holds many counts of this clonotype. The V gene is TRBV6-5, the J gene TRBJ2-1; D uncertain. The V and J ends lost 0 bases and 4 bases respectively, with 13 bases between them. Germline assignment: CDR1 MNHEY and CDR2 SVGAGI. The length of the CDR3 is 16 residues. The CDR3, as DNA: TGTGCCAGCAGTTACTCGGTGGCAGCCCCATACAATGAGCAGTTCTTC. Its translation: CASSYSVAAPYNEQFF.

This clonotype has at least ten counts. The V call is TRBV14, the J call TRBJ2-3; a possible D gene is TRBD1 (5 bases). This CDR3 has 14 residues. The V end was cut by 2 bases, the J end by 4 bases, with 10 bases between. The germline V gene has CDR1 SGHDN and CDR2 FVKESK. CDR3: CASSQSIRADTQYF. CDR3 coding DNA: TGTGCCAGCAGCCAAAGTATCAGGGCAGATACGCAGTATTTT.

The table lists this clonotype with a few counts. The J gene is TRBJ2-1, the V gene TRBV28; 9 bases agree with TRBD2. CDR1 MDHEN and CDR2 SYDVKM come from the germline V gene. V lost 0 bases to trimming and J lost 12 bases; unmatched junction nucleotides: 15. This CDR3 is built from 17 residues. The DNA for the CDR3 is TGTGCCAGCAGTTTATGGATCGGTGCGGGAGGGCCGGTGAGGCAGTTCTTC. It yields the protein CASSLWIGAGGPVRQFF. Variable domain in full (rest from reference TRBV28 and TRBJ2-1): DVKVTQSSRYLVKRTGEKVFLECVQDMDHENMFWYRQDPGLGLRLIYFSYDVKMKEKGDIPEGYSVSREKKERFSLILESASTNQTSMYLCASSLWIGAGGPVRQFFGPGTRLTVL.

This clonotype was seen many times. The J gene is TRBJ2-3, the V gene TRBV4-3, with 9 nucleotides matching TRBD2. The V and J ends lost 3 bases and 0 bases, in that order; junction bases with no gene match: 10. Germline assignment: CDR1 LGHNA and CDR2 YSLEER. The CDR3 is 18 residues long. CDR3 nucleotides: TGCGCCAGCAGCCAGATAGCGGGAGCCGGGTTTAGCACAGATACGCAGTATTTT. Encoded protein: CASSQIAGAGFSTDTQYF.

There are many counts of this clonotype. This chain links TRBV10-3 with TRBJ2-7; weak D call: TRBD2 (7 bases). CDR3 length equals 14 residues. V lost 0 bases and J lost 6, with 12 bases in between. Germline V CDR1 and CDR2: ENHRY, SYGVKD. CDR3 in amino acids: CAISESRGGAEQYF. The CDR3 nucleotides are TGTGCCATCAGTGAGTCCCGAGGGGGGGCCGAGCAGTACTTC.

In nucleotides, the CDR3 is TGCAGTGCTAGAGATACCGGGACCCCCCTGCACGAGCAGTACTTC. Its translation is CSARDTGTPLHEQYF. The V and J genes are TRBV20-1 and TRBJ2-7; either TRBD1 or TRBD2 may fit D (5 bases each). The CDR3 is made up of 15 amino acids. Germline loops: CDR1 DFQATT, CDR2 SNEGSKA (reference sequence). V was pared by 0 bases and J by 5 bases, with 17 bases between.

This clonotype was observed many times. The V and J genes are TRBV21-1 and TRBJ2-3; the table's D call of TRBD2 was not tested on the DNA. TRBV21-1 is a pseudogene. The CDR3 extends over 20 amino acids. As DNA, the CDR3 is TGTGCCAGCAGCAAAATGAAGGGACTAGCGGGAGGGCCCATCGCAGATACGCAGTATTTT. Protein: CASSKMKGLAGGPIADTQYF.

This clonotype was detected many times. The chain uses TRBV12-3 or TRBV12-4 and TRBJ1-6, with TRBD1 as a possible D gene (5 bases). The CDR3 is made up of 16 amino acids. The V end lost 4 bases, the J end lost 3 bases, and 13 bases lay between the germline ends. This CDR3 is CASSSTADRYNSPLHF. CDR3 nucleotide sequence: TGTGCCAGCAGTTCGACAGCCGACCGCTATAATTCACCCCTCCACTTT.